This T cell receptor (beta chain) is from a study of blood T cell repertoires in COVID-19. Study at large: T cells, B-cell-depleted T cells, or PBMCs supplied cDNA or gDNA.

Method: immunoSEQ multiplex PCR; TCRdb's copy keeps in-frame clones and lacks some. The top ten clones hold over 2% of a sample with a few hundred thousand clones, 80% to 90% of them seen once. V dropped 2 bases and J dropped 1; count of bases not matched to a gene: 4. The CDR3 spans 16 residues. The germline V gene has CDR1 SGHRS and CDR2 YFSETQ. The sequenced sample was peripheral blood. This TCR was sampled from a woman aged 50 to 60 with acute or convalescent COVID-19. The chain links TRBV5-1 to TRBJ2-2; 8 nucleotides agree with TRBD2. For the CDR3, the DNA is TGCGCCAGCAGCTTACTAGCGGAGCTGAACACCGGGGAGCTGTTTTTT. Translated, it gives CASSLLAELNTGELFF.